This TCR beta chain was found in a study of blood T cell repertoires in COVID-19. Whole-study context: Spain, Italy and the United States supplied samples that represented acute and convalescent COVID-19. PBMCs, B-cell-depleted T cells, or T cells provided the cDNA or gDNA that made up the material.

Source study methods: Amplification of reference gene primers provided the estimated nucleated cell counts. The data were produced by immunoSEQ multiplex PCR, yet TCRdb's version contains in-frame clones alone and is incomplete. V, J and clone size were drawn from that table, and D and trimming were deduced from the DNA. In the table there are about 160,000 clones, around four fifths of which are singletons. Germline V gives CDR1 SEHNR, CDR2 FQNEAQ (reference sequence). V lost 1 base, J lost 0 bases, and 10 bases lay in between. This CDR3 is 16 amino acids long. The V and J genes are TRBV7-9 and TRBJ1-3; TRBD1 might be the D (5 bases). Sequenced material: peripheral blood. The receptor was derived from a man in his 70s with acute or convalescent COVID-19. The CDR3 loop reads CASSLDQGRSGNTIYF. The CDR3 coding sequence is TGTGCCAGCAGCTTAGATCAGGGCCGCTCTGGAAACACCATATATTTT.